This record looks at one TCR beta chain sequence and its context. Antigen unknown. Germline CDR1 LNHDA, CDR2 SQIVND (reference sequence). The J segment lost 6 bases and the V segment lost 5 bases, leaving 19 bases of the junction unmatched. The CDR3 runs 18 residues. The data derive from a study of vaccination effects on CD4 cells after COVID-19. About the research overall: Participants received two doses of either the BNT162b2 or mRNA-1273 vaccine. General study findings and limits: Marked clonal contraction was seen late after vaccination (in both infection- and vaccine-induced clones). The study, lacking early post-infection timepoints, had few convalescent patients.

Antigen-specific CD4+ T cells were expanded with viral peptide pools in the ViraFEST assay before sequencing. After around 10 days in culture, the CD4+ T cells were isolated. Vaccine recipients, nucleocapsid antibody negative, had no prior SARS-CoV-2 infection. Produced via immunoSEQ multiplex PCR; TCRdb's table is partial and in-frame only. The sample holds more than 25,000 clones; roughly two thirds are singletons and the top ten take approximately 29%. This TCR was sampled from a human donor who received a COVID-19 vaccine. Sequenced material: CD4+ T cells from PBMCs cultured with HCoV-229E spike peptides, taken before COVID-19 vaccination. This rearrangement joins TRBV19 to TRBJ1-5, with 7 bases matching TRBD1. This CDR3 is CASSLHPAQTGRGQPQHF. The CDR3 bases are TGTGCCAGTAGTTTACACCCGGCCCAGACAGGGAGAGGTCAGCCCCAGCATTTT.